The rows below give T cell receptor beta chains drawn from one sample of a study of cytomegalovirus exposure and HLA in healthy donors. Method: immunoSEQ multiplex PCR; TCRdb's copy keeps in-frame clones and lacks some. The table records about 150,000 clones, more than 8% of them present only once. The sample comprised PBMCs. These receptor sequences come from a man in his fifties in good health and CMV-seronegative. CDR3s include the opening cysteine and the closing phenylalanine or tryptophan. Some rows mark clone size as missing; the rest say once, few, many or name a class of expanded clone.

>-|TRBJ2-3|TRBV6-5
CASSRVGGSTDTQYF
>-|TRBJ2-5|TRBV9
CASSAPGLAGGRAETQYF
>few|TRBJ2-7|TRBV27
CASSPGTSAAYEQYF
>-|TRBJ1-5|TRBV5-6
CASSSLRGLNQPQHF
>-|TRBJ2-3|TRBV5-1
CASSFSTGGPTDKQYF
>few|TRBJ1-1|TRBV28
CASRTGGGHWGTEAFF
>few|TRBJ2-5|TRBV2
CASRYRQPAQETQYF
>few|TRBJ1-5|TRBV6-5
CASTPGGGRGPQHF
>-|TRBJ2-7|TRBV28
CASRASGSGEQYF
>-|TRBJ2-5|TRBV9
CASSPSSPETQYF
>-|TRBJ2-1|TRBV6-5
CASSSMTSGSNEQFF
>few|TRBJ2-4|TRBV5-1
CASSSGQGIQYF
>few|TRBJ2-5|TRBV2
CASSDQRGGPETQYF
>-|TRBJ2-1|TRBV7-6
CASSREDSYNEQFF
>few|TRBJ1-4|TRBV5-1
CASSLGTANEKLFF
>-|TRBJ2-2|TRBV9
CASSVDVVPGELFF
>few|TRBJ2-3|TRBV5-1
CASSLYAGGSDTQYF
>-|TRBJ1-1|TRBV11-2
CASRSDSGYGGTEAFF
>few|TRBJ2-2|TRBV4-1
CASSQDRANTGELFF
>few|TRBJ1-2|TRBV30
CAWSKGGGYTF
>few|TRBJ2-5|TRBV9
CASSVVAGGPQETQYF
>few|TRBJ2-5|TRBV6-1
CASSEPQGAEETQYF
>few|TRBJ2-7|TRBV30
CAWGTGGNGEQYF
>-|TRBJ1-1|TRBV19
CASSGGGTPENTEAFF
>-|TRBJ1-2|TRBV5-1
CASSIKQGAQGYPF
>-|TRBJ2-7|TRBV28
CAAGLADPYEQYF
>-|TRBJ2-1|TRBV6-4
CASSDSAGGNNEQFF
>-|TRBJ1-2|TRBV7-9
CASSLREGQGAYGYTF
>-|TRBJ1-2|TRBV2
CASSENGLRIGGYTF
>few|TRBJ2-3|TRBV7-3
CASSLGTSQDTQYF
>-|TRBJ1-6|TRBV25-1
CASRRQGPNSPLHF
>-|TRBJ1-4|TRBV6-5
CASSYDLRGEKLFF
>few|TRBJ2-1|TRBV11-1
CASSLALGLAGNNEQFF
>-|TRBJ2-7|TRBV30
CAWSVTSGIYEQYF
>few|TRBJ1-1|TRBV19
CASSIARTGGRTEAFF
>few|TRBJ1-2|TRBV5-4
CASSSNRQGERYGYTF
>few|TRBJ1-4|TRBV18
CASSPSERGEKLFF
>few|TRBJ1-6|TRBV27
CASSLSNVAWGGTGSPLHF
>-|TRBJ2-3|TRBV18
CASSPLAGGPTDTQYF
>-|TRBJ1-5|TRBV16
CASSQDRGSYQPQHF
>few|TRBJ2-7|TRBV7-2
CASTKQGIRGDEQYF
>-|TRBJ1-5|TRBV27
CASSLQAYSNQPQHF
>few|TRBJ1-2|TRBV15
CATSRAGGWYGYTF
>-|TRBJ1-5|TRBV15
CATSSTGPQPQHF
>-|TRBJ1-2|TRBV29-1
CSDQGPYGYTF
>-|TRBJ1-5|TRBV18
CASSPTNRPNQPQHF